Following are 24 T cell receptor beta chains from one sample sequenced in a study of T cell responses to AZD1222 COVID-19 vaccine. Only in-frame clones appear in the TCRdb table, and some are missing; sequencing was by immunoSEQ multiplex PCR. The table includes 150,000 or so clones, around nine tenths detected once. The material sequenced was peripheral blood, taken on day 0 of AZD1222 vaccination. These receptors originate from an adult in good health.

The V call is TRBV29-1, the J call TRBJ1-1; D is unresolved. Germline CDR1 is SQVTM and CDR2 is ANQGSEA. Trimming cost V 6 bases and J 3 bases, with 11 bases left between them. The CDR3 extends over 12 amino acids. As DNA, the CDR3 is TGCAGCGTCGTACCCTTGGACACTGAAGCTTTCTTT. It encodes CSVVPLDTEAFF.

The CDR3: CASSLGQGAETQYF. CDR3 coding DNA: TGTGCCAGCAGCTTAGGACAGGGGGCGGAGACCCAGTACTTC. The rearrangement joins TRBV7-8 to TRBJ2-5; 10 bases agree with TRBD1. The CDR3 is 14 amino acids. From germline, CDR1 is SGHVS and CDR2 FQNEAQ. After removal of 1 base from V and 5 bases from J, the junction contained 1 base not matched to a gene.

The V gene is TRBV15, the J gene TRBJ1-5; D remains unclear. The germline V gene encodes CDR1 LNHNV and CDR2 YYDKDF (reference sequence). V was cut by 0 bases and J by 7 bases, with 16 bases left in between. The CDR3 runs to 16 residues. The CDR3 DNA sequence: TGTGCCACCAGCAGAGATAAGGCAAACTTACTCCAGCCCCAGCATTTT. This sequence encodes CATSRDKANLLQPQHF.

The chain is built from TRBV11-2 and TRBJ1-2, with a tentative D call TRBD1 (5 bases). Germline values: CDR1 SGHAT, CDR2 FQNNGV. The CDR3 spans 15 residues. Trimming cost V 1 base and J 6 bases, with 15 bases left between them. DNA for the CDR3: TGTGCCAGCAGCTTAGGATCGGCAGGGTTGGATGGCTACACCTTC. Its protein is CASSLGSAGLDGYTF.

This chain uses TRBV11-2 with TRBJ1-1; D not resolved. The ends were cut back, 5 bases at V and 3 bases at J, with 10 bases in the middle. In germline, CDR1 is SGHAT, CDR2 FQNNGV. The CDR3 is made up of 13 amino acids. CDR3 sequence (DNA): TGTGCCAGCAGCACCCCCCGGGACACTGAAGCTTTCTTT. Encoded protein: CASSTPRDTEAFF.

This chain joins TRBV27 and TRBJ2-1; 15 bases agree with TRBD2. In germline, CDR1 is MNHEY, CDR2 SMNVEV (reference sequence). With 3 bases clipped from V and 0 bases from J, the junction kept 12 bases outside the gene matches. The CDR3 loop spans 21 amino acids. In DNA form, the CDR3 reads TGTGCCAGCAGTTTTTCCCCGGGACTAGCGGGAGGATCCTCCTCCTACAATGAGCAGTTCTTC. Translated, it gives CASSFSPGLAGGSSSYNEQFF.

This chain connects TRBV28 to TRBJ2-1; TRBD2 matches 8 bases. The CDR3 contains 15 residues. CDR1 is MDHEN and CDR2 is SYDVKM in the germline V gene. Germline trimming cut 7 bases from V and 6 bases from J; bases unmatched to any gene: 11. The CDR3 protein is CASTPGGLRGNEQFF. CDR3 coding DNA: TGTGCCAGCACCCCGGGGGGGCTTAGGGGCAATGAGCAGTTCTTC.

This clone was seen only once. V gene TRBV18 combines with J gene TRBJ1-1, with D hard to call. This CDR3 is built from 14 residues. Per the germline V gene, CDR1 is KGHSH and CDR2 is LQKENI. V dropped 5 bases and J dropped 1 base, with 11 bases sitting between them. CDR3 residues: CASSFAGKNTEAFF. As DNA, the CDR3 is TGTGCCAGCTCATTTGCAGGAAAGAACACTGAAGCTTTCTTT. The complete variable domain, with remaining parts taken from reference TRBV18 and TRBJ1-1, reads NAGVMQNPRHLVRRRGQEARLRCSPMKGHSHVYWYRQLPEEGLKFMVYLQKENIIDESGMPKERFSAEFPKEGPSILRIQQVVRGDSAAYFCASSFAGKNTEAFFGQGTRLTVV.

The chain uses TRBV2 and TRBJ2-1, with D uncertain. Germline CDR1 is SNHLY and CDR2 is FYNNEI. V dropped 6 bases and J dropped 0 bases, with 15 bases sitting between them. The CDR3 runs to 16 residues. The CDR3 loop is CASSLQPTSSYNEQFF. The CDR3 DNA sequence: TGTGCCAGCAGCTTACAACCGACGAGCTCCTACAATGAGCAGTTCTTC.

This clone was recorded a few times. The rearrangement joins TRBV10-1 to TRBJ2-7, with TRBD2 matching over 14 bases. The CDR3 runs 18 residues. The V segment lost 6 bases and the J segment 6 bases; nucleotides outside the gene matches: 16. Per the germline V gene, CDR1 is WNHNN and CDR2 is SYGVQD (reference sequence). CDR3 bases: TGCGCCAGCAGAAGAGGCGGGACTAGCGGGAGATACGACCGCGAGCAGTACTTC. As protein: CASRRGGTSGRYDREQYF.

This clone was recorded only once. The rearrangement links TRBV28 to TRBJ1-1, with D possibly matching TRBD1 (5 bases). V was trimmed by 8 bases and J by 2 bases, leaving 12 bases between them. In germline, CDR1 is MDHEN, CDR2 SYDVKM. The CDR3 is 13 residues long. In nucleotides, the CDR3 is TGTGCCAGCGCCGTGGGGGGTAACACTGAAGCTTTCTTT. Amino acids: CASAVGGNTEAFF.

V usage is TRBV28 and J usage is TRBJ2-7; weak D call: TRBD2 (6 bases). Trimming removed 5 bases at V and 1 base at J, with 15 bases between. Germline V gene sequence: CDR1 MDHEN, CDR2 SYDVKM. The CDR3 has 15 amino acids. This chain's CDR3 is CASSTGSAGSYEQYF. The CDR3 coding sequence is TGTGCCAGCAGTACGGGATCCGCGGGGTCCTACGAGCAGTACTTC. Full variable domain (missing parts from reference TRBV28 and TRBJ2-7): DVKVTQSSRYLVKRTGEKVFLECVQDMDHENMFWYRQDPGLGLRLIYFSYDVKMKEKGDIPEGYSVSREKKERFSLILESASTNQTSMYLCASSTGSAGSYEQYFGPGTRLTVT.

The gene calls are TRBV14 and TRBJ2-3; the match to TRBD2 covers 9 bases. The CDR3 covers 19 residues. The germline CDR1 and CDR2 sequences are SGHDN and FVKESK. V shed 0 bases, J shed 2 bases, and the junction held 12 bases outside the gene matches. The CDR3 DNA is TGTGCCAGCAGCCAAGACCCACGGGGCGGGAGGGCCTCCACAGATACGCAGTATTTT. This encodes CASSQDPRGGRASTDTQYF. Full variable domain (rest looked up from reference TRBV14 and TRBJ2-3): EAGVTQFPSHSVIEKGQTVTLRCDPISGHDNLYWYRRVMGKEIKFLLHFVKESKQDESGMPNNRFLAERTGGTYSTLKVQPAELEDSGVYFCASSQDPRGGRASTDTQYFGPGTRLTVL.

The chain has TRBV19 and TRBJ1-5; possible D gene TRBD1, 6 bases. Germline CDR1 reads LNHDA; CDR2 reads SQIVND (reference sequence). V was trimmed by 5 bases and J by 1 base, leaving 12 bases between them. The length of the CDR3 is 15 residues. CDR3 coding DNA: TGTGCCAGTAGTCCCGGGGGACACAGCAATCAGCCCCAGCATTTT. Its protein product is CASSPGGHSNQPQHF.

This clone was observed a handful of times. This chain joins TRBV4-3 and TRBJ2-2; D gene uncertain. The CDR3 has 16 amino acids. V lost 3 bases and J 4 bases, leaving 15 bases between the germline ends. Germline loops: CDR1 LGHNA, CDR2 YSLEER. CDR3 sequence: CASSHSGDPITGELFF. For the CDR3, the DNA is TGCGCCAGCAGCCACTCTGGCGATCCTATCACCGGGGAGCTGTTTTTT.

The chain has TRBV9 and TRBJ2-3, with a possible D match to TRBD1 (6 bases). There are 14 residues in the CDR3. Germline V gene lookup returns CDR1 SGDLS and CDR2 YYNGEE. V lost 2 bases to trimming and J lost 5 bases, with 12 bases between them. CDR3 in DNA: TGTGCCAGCAGCGTCGGGACACCTGGAGATACGCAGTATTTT. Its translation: CASSVGTPGDTQYF.

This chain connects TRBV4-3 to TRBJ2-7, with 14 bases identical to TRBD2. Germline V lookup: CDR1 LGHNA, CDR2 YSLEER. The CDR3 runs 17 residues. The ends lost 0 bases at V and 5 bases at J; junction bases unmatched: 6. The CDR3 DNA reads TGCGCCAGCAGCCAAGATTTAGGACTAGCGGGAGGAGACGAGCAGTACTTC. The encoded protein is CASSQDLGLAGGDEQYF.

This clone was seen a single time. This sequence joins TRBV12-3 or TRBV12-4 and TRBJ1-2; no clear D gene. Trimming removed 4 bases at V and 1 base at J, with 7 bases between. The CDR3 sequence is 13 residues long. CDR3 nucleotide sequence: TGTGCCAGCAGTTCACTCCTTAACTATGGCTACACCTTC. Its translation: CASSSLLNYGYTF.

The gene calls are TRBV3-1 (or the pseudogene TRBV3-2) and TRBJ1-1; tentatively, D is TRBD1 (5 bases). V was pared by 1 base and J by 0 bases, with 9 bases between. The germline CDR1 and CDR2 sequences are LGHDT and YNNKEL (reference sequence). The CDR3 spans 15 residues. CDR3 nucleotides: TGTGCCAGCAGCCAAGTCGGAGGGGTGAACACTGAAGCTTTCTTT. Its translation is CASSQVGGVNTEAFF.

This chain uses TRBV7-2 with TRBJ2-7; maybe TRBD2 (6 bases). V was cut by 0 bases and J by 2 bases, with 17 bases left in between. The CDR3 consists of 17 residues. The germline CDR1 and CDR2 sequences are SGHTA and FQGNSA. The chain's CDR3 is CASSLAGGGYGTYEQYF. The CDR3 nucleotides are TGTGCCAGCAGCTTAGCGGGAGGAGGTTACGGGACCTACGAGCAGTACTTC.

The CDR3 nucleotides are TGTGCCAGCACACCCCGGACAGTACTTTACGAGCAGTACTTC. This sequence encodes CASTPRTVLYEQYF. This chain joins TRBV28 and TRBJ2-7, with D maybe TRBD1 (6 bases). CDR3 length: 14 amino acids. Trimming stripped 7 bases from V and 4 bases from J, with 17 bases between. Germline V gene sequence: CDR1 MDHEN, CDR2 SYDVKM.

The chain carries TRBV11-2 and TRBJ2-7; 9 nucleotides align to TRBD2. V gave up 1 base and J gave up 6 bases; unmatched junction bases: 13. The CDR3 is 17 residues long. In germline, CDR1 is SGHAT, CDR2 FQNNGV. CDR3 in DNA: TGTGCCAGCAGCTTAGGGGCGGGAGGGCCTGATATGCGCGAGCAGTACTTC. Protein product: CASSLGAGGPDMREQYF.

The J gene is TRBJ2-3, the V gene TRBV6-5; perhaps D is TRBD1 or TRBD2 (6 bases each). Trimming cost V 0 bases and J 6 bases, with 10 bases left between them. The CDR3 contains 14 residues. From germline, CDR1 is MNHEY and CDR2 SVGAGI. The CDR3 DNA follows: TGTGCCAGCAGTTACTCGGGGGGCCGGGATACGCAGTATTTT. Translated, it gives CASSYSGGRDTQYF.

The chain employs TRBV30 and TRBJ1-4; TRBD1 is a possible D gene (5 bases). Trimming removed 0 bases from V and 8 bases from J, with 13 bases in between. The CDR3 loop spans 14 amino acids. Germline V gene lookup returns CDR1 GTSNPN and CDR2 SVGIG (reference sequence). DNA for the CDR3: TGTGCCTGGAGTGTACGGAGGGGAAAGGAAAAACTGTTTTTT. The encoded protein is CAWSVRRGKEKLFF.